This T cell receptor (beta chain) was retrieved from a study of blood T cells in healthy people across ages. A second PCR, run for roughly 7 to 11 cycles, used a sample-barcoded 5' primer plus a J-beta primer mix. CDR3-containing paired-end reads numbering at least 2.5 million came from each sample. TCRdb analysed the 5' RACE reads with MiXCR anew, one entry per CDR3 protein. This table has roughly 1,800,000 distinct CDR3 sequences, about 50% appearing once. Trimming took off 0 bases at V and 6 bases at J, with 12 bases between the two ends. This CDR3 spans 14 amino acids. The V gene's germline CDR1 is SGHRS and CDR2 YFSETQ.

The chain joins TRBV5-1 to TRBJ1-2; D ambiguous. What was sequenced was blood. The TCR was taken from a middle-aged woman in good health. CDR3 sequence (DNA): TGCGCCAGCAGCTTGGTCGTTTTAGGGAATGGCTACACCTTC. It is translated as CASSLVVLGNGYTF.